One TCR beta chain is described in this entry. Its antigen specificity is not known. The sample holds no much larger clone one base away, and base qualities are not on file. This sample is part of a study of lymphopenia after photon versus proton radiotherapy (dated by TCRdb to between 2018 and 2021). The study in broad terms: The immunological effects of photon versus proton radiation therapy were compared in patients with gastrointestinal tumors who developed high-grade lymphopenia. A cohort of about 22 patients with gastrointestinal tumors who received either photon or proton therapy and subsequently developed lymphopenia was included. The study aimed to characterize how the two radiation modalities differ in their impact on the immune system. The study at large found these results: The survival association was assessed only in patients who died, and the authors presented better survival with proton therapy as a possibility rather than a demonstrated result. After the lymphocyte count nadir, repertoires from photon-treated patients showed oligoclonal expansion, particularly of CD8+ Temra cells, and this expansion drove the decline in diversity. Across the cohort, an inverse correlation was found between a larger post-nadir drop in TCR diversity and overall survival time among patients who died. Relative stability during treatment was observed in proton-treated patients, whereas loss of naive T cells and TCR diversity and gain of effector/memory populations were observed in photon-treated patients.

Libraries were prepared through the immunoSEQ multiplex PCR assay. Alongside multiparametric flow cytometry, deep sequencing of rearranged TCR beta loci was used to profile the T cell repertoires. The table comes from immuneACCESS by way of TCRdb, which keeps in-frame sequences with V and J called. Part of the clones is missing from these tables; in studies checked, under half for an unresolved V gene and the rest for unknown reasons. The sample records 15,000 or so clones, about 79% of which are singletons. The ten biggest clones cover approximately 25% of the sample. For CDR1 and CDR2, the germline V gene lists MNHNS and SASEGT. Cut back by 5 bases and 9 bases, the V and J ends lie 16 bases apart. Including the terminal cysteine and phenylalanine, the CDR3 comprises 14 residues. The DNA shown is the 42-base CDR3, in frame from base 1.

The specimen comprised peripheral blood, sampled from a patient treated with photon-based radiotherapy. The receptor was derived from a man in his forties or fifties with gastric cancer. Recombination joined TRBV6-1 with TRBJ1-4; a weak D assignment points to TRBD1 (5 bases agree). The nucleotide sequence reads as follows: TGTGCCAGCAGTCTGGGCAGGGCTCAAAAAAAACTGTTTTTT. Translated, it gives CASSLGRAQKKLFF.